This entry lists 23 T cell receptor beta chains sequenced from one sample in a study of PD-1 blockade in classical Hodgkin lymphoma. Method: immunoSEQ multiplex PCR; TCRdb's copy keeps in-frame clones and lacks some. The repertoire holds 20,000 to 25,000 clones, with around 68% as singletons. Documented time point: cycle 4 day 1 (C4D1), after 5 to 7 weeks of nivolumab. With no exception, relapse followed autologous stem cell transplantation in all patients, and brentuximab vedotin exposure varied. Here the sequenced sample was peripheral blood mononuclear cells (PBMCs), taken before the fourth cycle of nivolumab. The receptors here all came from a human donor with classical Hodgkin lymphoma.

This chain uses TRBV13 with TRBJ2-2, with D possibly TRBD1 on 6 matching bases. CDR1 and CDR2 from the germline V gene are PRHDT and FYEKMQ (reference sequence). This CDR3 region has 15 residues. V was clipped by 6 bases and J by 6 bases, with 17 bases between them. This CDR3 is CASRVGAGVSGELFF. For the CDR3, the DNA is TGTGCCAGCAGGGTCGGGGCAGGGGTGTCCGGGGAGCTGTTTTTT. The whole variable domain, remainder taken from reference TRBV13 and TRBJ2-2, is AAGVIQSPRHLIKEKRETATLKCYPIPRHDTVYWYQQGPGQDPQFLISFYEKMQSDKGSIPDRFSAQQFSDYHSELNMSSLELGDSALYFCASRVGAGVSGELFFGEGSRLTVL.

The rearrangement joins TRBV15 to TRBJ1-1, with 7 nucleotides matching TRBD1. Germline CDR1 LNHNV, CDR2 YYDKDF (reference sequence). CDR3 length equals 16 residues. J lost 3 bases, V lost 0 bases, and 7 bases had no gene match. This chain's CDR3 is CATSRDRAGGYTEAFF. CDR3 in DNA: TGTGCCACCAGCAGAGATAGGGCAGGGGGGTACACTGAAGCTTTCTTT.

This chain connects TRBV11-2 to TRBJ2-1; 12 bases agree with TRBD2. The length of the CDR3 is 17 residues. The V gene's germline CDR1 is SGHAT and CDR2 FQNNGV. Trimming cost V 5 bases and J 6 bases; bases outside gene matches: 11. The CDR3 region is CASSPGLAGTRRNEQFF. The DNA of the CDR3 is TGTGCCAGCAGCCCTGGACTAGCGGGGACTCGACGCAATGAGCAGTTCTTC.

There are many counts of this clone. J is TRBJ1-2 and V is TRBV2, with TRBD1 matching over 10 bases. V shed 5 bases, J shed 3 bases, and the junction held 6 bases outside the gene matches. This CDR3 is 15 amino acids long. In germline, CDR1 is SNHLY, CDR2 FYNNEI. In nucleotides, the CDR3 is TGTGCCAGCAGTCGGGACAGGGGCGCCTACTATGGCTACACCTTC. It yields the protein CASSRDRGAYYGYTF. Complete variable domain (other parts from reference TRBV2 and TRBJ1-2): EPEVTQTPSHQVTQMGQEVILRCVPISNHLYFYWYRQILGQKVEFLVSFYNNEISEKSEIFDDQFSVERPDGSNFTLKIRSTKLEDSAMYFCASSRDRGAYYGYTFGSGTRLTVV.

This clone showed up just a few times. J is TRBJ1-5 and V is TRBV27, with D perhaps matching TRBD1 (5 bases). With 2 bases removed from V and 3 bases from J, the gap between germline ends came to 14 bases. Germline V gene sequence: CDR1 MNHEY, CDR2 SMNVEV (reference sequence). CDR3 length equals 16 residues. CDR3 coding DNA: TGTGCCAGCAGTTTAATCGGCGGGGCATCCAATCAGCCCCAGCATTTT. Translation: CASSLIGGASNQPQHF.

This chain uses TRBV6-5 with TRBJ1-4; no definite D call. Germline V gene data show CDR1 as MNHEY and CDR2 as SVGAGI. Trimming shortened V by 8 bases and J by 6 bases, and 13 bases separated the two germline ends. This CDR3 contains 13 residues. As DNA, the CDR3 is TGTGCCAGCCGGGCCTATAGGGATGAAAAACTGTTTTTT. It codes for CASRAYRDEKLFF.

The CDR3 sequence is CASTRGASYNSPLHF. As DNA, the CDR3 is TGTGCCAGCACTCGGGGGGCATCCTATAATTCACCCCTCCACTTT. The chain employs TRBV6-6 and TRBJ1-6; D is perhaps TRBD1 (6 bases). The CDR3 spans 15 residues. Germline CDR1 is MNHNY and CDR2 is SVGAGI (reference sequence). Between the trimmed V and J ends, which lost 7 bases and 1 base, there was a span of 11 bases.

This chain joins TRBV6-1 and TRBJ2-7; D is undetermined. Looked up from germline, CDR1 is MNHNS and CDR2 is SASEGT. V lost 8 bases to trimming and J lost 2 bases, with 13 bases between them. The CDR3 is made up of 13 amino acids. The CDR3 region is CASEINRAYEQYF. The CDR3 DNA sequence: TGTGCCAGCGAAATAAACAGAGCCTACGAGCAGTACTTC.

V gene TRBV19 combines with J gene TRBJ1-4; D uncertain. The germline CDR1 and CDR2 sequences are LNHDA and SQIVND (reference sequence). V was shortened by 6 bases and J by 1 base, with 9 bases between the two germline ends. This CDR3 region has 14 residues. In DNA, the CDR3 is TGTGCCAGTAGCACCCTAGGAACTAATGAAAAACTGTTTTTT. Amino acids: CASSTLGTNEKLFF.

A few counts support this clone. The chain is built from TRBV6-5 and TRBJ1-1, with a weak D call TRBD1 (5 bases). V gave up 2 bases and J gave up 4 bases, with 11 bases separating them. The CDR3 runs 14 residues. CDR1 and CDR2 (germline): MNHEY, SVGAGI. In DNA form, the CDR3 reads TGTGCCAGCAGTTACGGGGGGGTGAGCACTGAAGCTTTCTTT. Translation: CASSYGGVSTEAFF.

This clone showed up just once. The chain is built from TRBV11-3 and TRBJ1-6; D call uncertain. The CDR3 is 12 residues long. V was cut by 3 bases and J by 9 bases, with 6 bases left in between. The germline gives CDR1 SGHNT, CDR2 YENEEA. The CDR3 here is CASSFPPSPLHF. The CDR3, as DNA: TGTGCCAGCAGCTTTCCCCCTTCACCCCTCCACTTT.

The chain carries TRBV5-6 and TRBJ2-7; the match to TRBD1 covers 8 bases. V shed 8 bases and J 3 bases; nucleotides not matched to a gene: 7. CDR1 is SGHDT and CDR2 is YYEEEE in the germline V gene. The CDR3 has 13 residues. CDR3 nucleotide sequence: TGTGCCAGTTCCGGGACAGGAGGCTACGAGCAGTACGTC. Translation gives CASSGTGGYEQYV.

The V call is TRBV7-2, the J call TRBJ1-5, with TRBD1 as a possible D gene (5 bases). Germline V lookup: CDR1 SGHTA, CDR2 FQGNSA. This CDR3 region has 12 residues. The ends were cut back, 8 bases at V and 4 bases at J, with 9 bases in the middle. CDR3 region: CASSDRNQPQHF. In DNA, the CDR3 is TGTGCCAGCTCCGACAGAAATCAGCCCCAGCATTTT.

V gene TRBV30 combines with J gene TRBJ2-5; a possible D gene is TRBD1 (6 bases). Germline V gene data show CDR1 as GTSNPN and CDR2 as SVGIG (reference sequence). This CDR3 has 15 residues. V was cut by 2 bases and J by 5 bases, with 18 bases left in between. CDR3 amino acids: CAWSWGPVEGETQYF. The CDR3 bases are TGTGCCTGGAGTTGGGGGCCAGTCGAAGGGGAGACCCAGTACTTC.

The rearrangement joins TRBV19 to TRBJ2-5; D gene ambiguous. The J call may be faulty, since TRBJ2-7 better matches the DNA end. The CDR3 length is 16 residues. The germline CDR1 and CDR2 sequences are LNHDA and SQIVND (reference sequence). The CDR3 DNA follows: TGTGCCAGTAGTATAGATCGTGGGATACCTACCTACGAGCAGTACTTC. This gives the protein CASSIDRGIPTYEQYF.

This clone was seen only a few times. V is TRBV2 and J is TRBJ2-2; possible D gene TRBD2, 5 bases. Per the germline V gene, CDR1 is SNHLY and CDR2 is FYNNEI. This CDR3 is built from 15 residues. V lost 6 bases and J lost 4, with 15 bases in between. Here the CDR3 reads CASRGLVGSTGELFF. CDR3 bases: TGTGCCAGCAGGGGCCTGGTGGGGAGCACCGGGGAGCTGTTTTTT.

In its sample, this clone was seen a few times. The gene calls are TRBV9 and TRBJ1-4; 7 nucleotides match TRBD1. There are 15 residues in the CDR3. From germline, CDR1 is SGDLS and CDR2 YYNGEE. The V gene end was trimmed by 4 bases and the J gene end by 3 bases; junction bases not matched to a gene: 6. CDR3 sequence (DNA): TGTGCCAGCAGCAGAGGGGACAGCCCTAATGAAAAACTGTTTTTT. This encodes CASSRGDSPNEKLFF.

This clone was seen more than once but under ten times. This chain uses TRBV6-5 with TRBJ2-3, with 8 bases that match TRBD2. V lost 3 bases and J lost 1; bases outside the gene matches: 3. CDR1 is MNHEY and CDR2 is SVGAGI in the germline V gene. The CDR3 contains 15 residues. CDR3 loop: CASSYQAGGTDTQYF. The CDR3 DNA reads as TGTGCCAGCAGTTATCAAGCGGGGGGCACAGATACGCAGTATTTT.

CDR3 amino acids: CATTGRRGTEAFF. The CDR3 coding sequence is TGTGCCACCACGGGGAGGCGCGGGACTGAAGCTTTCTTT. The rearrangement links TRBV6-6 to TRBJ1-1; D call uncertain. Germline CDR1 MNHNY, CDR2 SVGAGI (reference sequence). The CDR3 loop spans 13 amino acids. Trimming pared 10 bases from V and 5 bases from J, leaving 17 bases between.

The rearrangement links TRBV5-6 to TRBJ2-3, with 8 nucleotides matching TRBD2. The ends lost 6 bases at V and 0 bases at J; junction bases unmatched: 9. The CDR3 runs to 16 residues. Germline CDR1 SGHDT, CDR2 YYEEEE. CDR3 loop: CASTRRGALSTDTQYF. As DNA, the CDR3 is TGTGCCAGCACCCGGCGGGGGGCCCTAAGCACAGATACGCAGTATTTT. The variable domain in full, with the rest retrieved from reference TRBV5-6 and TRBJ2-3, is DAGVTQSPTHLIKTRGQQVTLRCSPKSGHDTVSWYQQALGQGPQFIFQYYEEEERQRGNFPDRFSGHQFPNYSSELNVNALLLGDSALYLCASTRRGALSTDTQYFGPGTRLTVL.

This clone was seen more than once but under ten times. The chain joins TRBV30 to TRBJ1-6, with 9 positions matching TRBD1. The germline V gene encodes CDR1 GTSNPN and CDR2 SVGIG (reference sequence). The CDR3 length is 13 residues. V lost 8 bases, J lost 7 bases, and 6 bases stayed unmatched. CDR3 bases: TGTGCCCGATCGGGACAGGGAAATTCACCCCTCCACTTT. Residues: CARSGQGNSPLHF.

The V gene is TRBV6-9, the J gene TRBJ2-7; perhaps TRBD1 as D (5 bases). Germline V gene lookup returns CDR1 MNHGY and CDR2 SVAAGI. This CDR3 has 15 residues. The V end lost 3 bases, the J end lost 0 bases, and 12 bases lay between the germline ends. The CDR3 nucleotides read TGTGCCAGCAGTTACTCCGACAGCAGCTCCTACGAGCAGTACTTC. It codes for CASSYSDSSSYEQYF.

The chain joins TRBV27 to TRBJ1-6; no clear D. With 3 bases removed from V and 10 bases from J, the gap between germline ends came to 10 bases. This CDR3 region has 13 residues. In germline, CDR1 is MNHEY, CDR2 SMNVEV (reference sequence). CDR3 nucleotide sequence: TGTGCCAGCAGTTTCTCCAGAGACTCACCCCTCCACTTT. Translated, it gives CASSFSRDSPLHF.